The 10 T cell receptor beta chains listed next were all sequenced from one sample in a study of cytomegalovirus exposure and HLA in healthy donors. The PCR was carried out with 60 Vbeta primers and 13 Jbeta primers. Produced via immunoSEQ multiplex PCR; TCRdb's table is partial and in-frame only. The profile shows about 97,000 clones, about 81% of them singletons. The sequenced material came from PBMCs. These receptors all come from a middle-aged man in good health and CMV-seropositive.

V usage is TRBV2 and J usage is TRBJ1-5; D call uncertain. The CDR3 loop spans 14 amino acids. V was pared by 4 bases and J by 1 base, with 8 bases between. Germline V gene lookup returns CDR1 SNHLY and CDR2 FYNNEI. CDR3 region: CASSAELSNQPQHF. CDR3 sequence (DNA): TGTGCCAGCAGTGCAGAATTGAGCAATCAGCCCCAGCATTTT.

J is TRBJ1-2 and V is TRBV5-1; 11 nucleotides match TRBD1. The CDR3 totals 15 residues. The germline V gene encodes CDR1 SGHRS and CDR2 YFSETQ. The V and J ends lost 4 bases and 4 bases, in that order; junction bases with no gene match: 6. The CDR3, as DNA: TGCGCCAGCAGCGCGGGACAGGGGGGTACCTATGGCTACACCTTC. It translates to CASSAGQGGTYGYTF. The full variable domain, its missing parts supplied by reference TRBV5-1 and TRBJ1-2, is KAGVTQTPRYLIKTRGQQVTLSCSPISGHRSVSWYQQTPGQGLQFLFEYFSETQRNKGNFPGRFSGRQFSNSRSEMNVSTLELGDSALYLCASSAGQGGTYGYTFGSGTRLTVV.

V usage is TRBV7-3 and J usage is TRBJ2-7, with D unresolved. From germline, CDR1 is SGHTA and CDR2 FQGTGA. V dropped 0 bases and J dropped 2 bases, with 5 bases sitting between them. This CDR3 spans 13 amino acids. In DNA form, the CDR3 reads TGTGCCAGCAGCTTAACTCCTACCTACGAGCAGTACTTC. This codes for CASSLTPTYEQYF.

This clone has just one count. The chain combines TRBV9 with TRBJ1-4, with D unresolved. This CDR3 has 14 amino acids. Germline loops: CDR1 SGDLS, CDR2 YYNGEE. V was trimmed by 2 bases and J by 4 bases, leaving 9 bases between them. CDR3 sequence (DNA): TGTGCCAGCAGCGTCTCAGGTGGTAATGAAAAACTGTTTTTT. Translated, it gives CASSVSGGNEKLFF.

Here the CDR3 DNA reads TGTGCCAGCAGTCCCCGGACAGGGCACTACAATGAGCAGTTCTTC. Translating it yields CASSPRTGHYNEQFF. The gene calls are TRBV6-1 and TRBJ2-1, with 8 nucleotides matching TRBD1. Germline lookup yields CDR1 MNHNS and CDR2 SASEGT. The CDR3 has 15 amino acids. V shed 5 bases and J 3 bases; nucleotides not matched to a gene: 6.

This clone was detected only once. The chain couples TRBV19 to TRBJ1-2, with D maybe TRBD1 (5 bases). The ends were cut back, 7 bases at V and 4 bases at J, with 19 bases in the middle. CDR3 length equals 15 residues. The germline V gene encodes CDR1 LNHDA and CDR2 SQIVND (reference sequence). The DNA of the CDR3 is TGTGCCAGTAACCCCGGGGGGGGACGAGGCTATGGCTACACCTTC. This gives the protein CASNPGGGRGYGYTF. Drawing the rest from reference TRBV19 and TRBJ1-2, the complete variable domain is DGGITQSPKYLFRKEGQNVTLSCEQNLNHDAMYWYRQDPGQGLRLIYYSQIVNDFQKGDIAEGYSVSREKKESFPLTVTSAQKNPTAFYLCASNPGGGRGYGYTFGSGTRLTVV.

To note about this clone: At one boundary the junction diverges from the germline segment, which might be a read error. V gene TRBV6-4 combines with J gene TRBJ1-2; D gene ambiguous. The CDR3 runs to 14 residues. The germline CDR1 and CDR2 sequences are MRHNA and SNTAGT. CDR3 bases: TGTGCCAGCTCGAGAGGAAACAACGGTGGAGGCTGCACCTTC. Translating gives CASSRGNNGGGCTF.

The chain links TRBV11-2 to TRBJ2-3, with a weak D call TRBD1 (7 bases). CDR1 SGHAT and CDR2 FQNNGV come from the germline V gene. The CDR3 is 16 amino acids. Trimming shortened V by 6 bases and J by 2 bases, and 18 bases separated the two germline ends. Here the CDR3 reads CASRANRGGITDTQYF. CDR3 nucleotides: TGTGCCAGCAGGGCGAACAGGGGAGGAATCACAGATACGCAGTATTTT. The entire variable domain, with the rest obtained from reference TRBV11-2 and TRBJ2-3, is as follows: EAGVAQSPRYKIIEKRQSVAFWCNPISGHATLYWYQQILGQGPKLLIQFQNNGVVDDSQLPKDRFSAERLKGVDSTLKIQPAKLEDSAVYLCASRANRGGITDTQYFGPGTRLTVL.

The CDR3 coding sequence is TGTGCCAGCACGCCCGGGACACTGAACACTGAAGCTTTCTTT. The encoded protein is CASTPGTLNTEAFF. The rearrangement joins TRBV27 to TRBJ1-1; D is possibly TRBD1 (6 bases). CDR1 is MNHEY and CDR2 is SMNVEV in the germline V gene (reference sequence). V gave up 7 bases and J gave up 0 bases, with 12 bases separating them. The CDR3 contains 14 residues.

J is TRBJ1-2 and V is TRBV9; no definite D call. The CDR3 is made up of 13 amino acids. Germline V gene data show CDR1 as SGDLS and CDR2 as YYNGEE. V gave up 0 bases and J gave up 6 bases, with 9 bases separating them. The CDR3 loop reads CASSVGWRDGYTF. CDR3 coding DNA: TGTGCCAGCAGCGTAGGGTGGAGGGATGGCTACACCTTC.